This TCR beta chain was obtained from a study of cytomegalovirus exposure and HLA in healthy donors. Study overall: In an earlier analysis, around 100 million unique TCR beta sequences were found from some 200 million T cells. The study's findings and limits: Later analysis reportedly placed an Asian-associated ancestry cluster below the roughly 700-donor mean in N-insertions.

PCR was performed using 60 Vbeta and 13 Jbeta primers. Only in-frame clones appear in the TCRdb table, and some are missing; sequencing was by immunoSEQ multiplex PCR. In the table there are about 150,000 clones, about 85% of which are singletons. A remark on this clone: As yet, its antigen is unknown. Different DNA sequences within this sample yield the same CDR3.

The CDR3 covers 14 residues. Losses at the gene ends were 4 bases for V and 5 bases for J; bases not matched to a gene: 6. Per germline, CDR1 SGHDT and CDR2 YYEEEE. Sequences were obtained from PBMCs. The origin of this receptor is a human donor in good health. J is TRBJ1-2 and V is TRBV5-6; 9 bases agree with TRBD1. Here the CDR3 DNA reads TGTGCCAGCAGCCTGGGGACAGGGTCATATGGCTACACCTTC. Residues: CASSLGTGSYGYTF.